The clone carrying this TCR beta chain came up a few times. Its specificity is not known. These data are taken from a study of T cells in Graves' hyperthyroidism and ophthalmopathy. Amplification yielded TCR beta CDR3 regions, with RNA transcripts as the source. The HTBI primer set was used in a first-round RT-PCR of the TCR CDR3. MiXCR was run by TCRdb on the multiplex PCR reads, yielding one entry per CDR3 protein. The sample consists of roughly 580,000 distinct CDR3 sequences, about 15% of them appearing once. Findings and limits, study-wide: Within blood appeared most thyroid clonotypes that had expanded above 0.001.

Sequenced: blood. This sequence originates from a woman aged 25 to 39 with Graves' hyperthyroidism that later progressed to Graves' ophthalmopathy.

The CDR3: CASSPSRTSGRAPADTQYF. DNA of the CDR3: TGTGCCAGCAGTCCGTCGCGGACTAGCGGGAGGGCCCCGGCAGATACGCAGTATTTT. The gene calls are TRBV27 and TRBJ2-3; TRBD2 aligns across 15 bases. There are 19 residues in the CDR3. Germline V lookup: CDR1 MNHEY, CDR2 SMNVEV (reference sequence). The ends lost 5 bases at V and 4 bases at J; junction bases unmatched: 13.